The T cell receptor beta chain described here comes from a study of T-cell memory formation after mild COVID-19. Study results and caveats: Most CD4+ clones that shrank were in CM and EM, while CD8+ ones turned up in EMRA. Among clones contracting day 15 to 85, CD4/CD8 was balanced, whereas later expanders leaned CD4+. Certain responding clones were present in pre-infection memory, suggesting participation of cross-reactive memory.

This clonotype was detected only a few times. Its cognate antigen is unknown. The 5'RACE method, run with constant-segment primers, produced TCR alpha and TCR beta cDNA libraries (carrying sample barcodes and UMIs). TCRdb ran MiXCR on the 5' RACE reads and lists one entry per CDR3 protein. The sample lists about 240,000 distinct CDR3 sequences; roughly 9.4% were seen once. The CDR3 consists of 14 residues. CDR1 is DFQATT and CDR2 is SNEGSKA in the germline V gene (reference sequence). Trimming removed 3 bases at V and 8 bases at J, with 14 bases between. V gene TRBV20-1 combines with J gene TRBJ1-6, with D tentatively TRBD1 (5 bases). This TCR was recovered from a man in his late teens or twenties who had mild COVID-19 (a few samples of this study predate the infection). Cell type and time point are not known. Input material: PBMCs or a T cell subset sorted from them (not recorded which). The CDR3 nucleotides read TGCAGTGCTAGGCCGGGACTCGGTGATTCACCCCTCCACTTT. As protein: CSARPGLGDSPLHF.